The 7 T cell receptor beta chains presented below share a single source sample, sequenced in a study of shared clonotypes between healthy human individuals. Repertoires were generated with immunoSEQ multiplex PCR, while TCRdb's copy carries only in-frame clones and drops some. This table has 450,000 to 550,000 clones, 79% appearing once. The sample consisted of PBMCs. The receptors come from a woman in her forties in good health. Some clones in this sample may be carry-over from other donors' samples.

The rearrangement uses TRBV7-8 and TRBJ2-3, with 8 positions matching TRBD2. Germline lookup yields CDR1 SGHVS and CDR2 FQNEAQ. This CDR3 contains 15 residues. The V segment lost 5 bases and the J segment 0 bases; nucleotides outside the gene matches: 4. CDR3 DNA sequence: TGTGCCAGCAGCGACGGACTAGCTAGCACAGATACGCAGTATTTT. It is translated as CASSDGLASTDTQYF.

For this clone: The identical CDR3 is also encoded by other nucleotide sequences in the sample. This rearrangement joins TRBV18 to TRBJ2-3, with unresolved D. V lost 2 bases and J lost 2, with 2 bases in between. Germline CDR1 reads KGHSH; CDR2 reads LQKENI. There are 12 residues in the CDR3. The CDR3 region has the DNA TGTGCCAGCTCACCAATCACAGATACGCAGTATTTT. Its protein is CASSPITDTQYF. Filled out from reference TRBV18 and TRBJ2-3, the complete variable domain reads NAGVMQNPRHLVRRRGQEARLRCSPMKGHSHVYWYRQLPEEGLKFMVYLQKENIIDESGMPKERFSAEFPKEGPSILRIQQVVRGDSAAYFCASSPITDTQYFGPGTRLTVL.

V usage is TRBV15 and J usage is TRBJ1-4; 7 bases are shared with TRBD1. The V gene's germline CDR1 is LNHNV and CDR2 YYDKDF (reference sequence). This CDR3 comprises 15 residues. Trimming at V came to 1 base and at J to 7 bases, leaving 6 bases not matched to a gene. The CDR3 region has the DNA TGTGCCACCAGCAGAGTAGGGGGCCAGACTGAAAAACTGTTTTTT. Protein sequence: CATSRVGGQTEKLFF.

V is TRBV7-8 and J is TRBJ2-1; 7 bases match TRBD1. The V segment lost 5 bases and the J segment 6 bases; nucleotides outside the gene matches: 7. CDR3 size: 14 residues. Germline V gene data show CDR1 as SGHVS and CDR2 as FQNEAQ. The CDR3 DNA follows: TGTGCCAGCAGCCTATGGGGACAGACCAATGAGCAGTTCTTC. Its translation is CASSLWGQTNEQFF.

At least ten counts were recorded for this clone. Other DNA sequences in the same sample also yield this CDR3. V gene TRBV7-8 combines with J gene TRBJ1-5; D might be TRBD1 (6 bases). Germline V gene sequence: CDR1 SGHVS, CDR2 FQNEAQ. This CDR3 spans 14 amino acids. Trimming shortened V by 2 bases and J by 2 bases, and 7 bases separated the two germline ends. The DNA for the CDR3 is TGTGCCAGCAGCTTACCAGGGGGCAATCAGCCCCAGCATTTT. Translation gives CASSLPGGNQPQHF.

The rearrangement uses TRBV18 and TRBJ1-1, with D tentatively TRBD1 (5 bases). Germline V CDR1 and CDR2: KGHSH, LQKENI. Trimming cost V 4 bases and J 5 bases, with 20 bases left between them. The CDR3 has 16 residues. The CDR3 DNA sequence: TGTGCCAGCTCACTACTCGGCCCGGGAAGGGGTACTGAAGCTTTCTTT. Translation gives CASSLLGPGRGTEAFF.

The table lists this clone with many counts. At one end the junction does not follow the germline gene, possibly because of a read error. This chain joins TRBV7-7 and TRBJ2-1, with 10 nucleotides matching TRBD2. Germline CDR1 reads SSHAT; CDR2 reads FNYEAQ (reference sequence). This CDR3 comprises 15 residues. In DNA form, the CDR3 reads TGTGCTAGCAGCCCGGGACTAGCGACACACAATGAGCAGTTCTTC. Translating it yields CASSPGLATHNEQFF.